The 11 T cell receptor beta chains listed next were all sequenced from one sample in a study of T-cell reconstitution after alpha-beta-depleted transplantation in children. Unique molecular identifiers were incorporated into the prepared TCRbeta library. In TCRdb, the PCR reads were re-called with MiXCR into one record per CDR3 protein. Of 540,000 or so distinct CDR3 sequences in the sample, more than 20% were seen once. The specimen was PBMCs, mostly from graft donor cells, collected 360 days after TCRalphabeta/CD19-depleted stem cell transplant. These receptors all stem from a boy younger than two who had a stem cell transplant for acute myeloid leukemia, so the T cells may come from the graft donor.

In this sample, this clonotype turned up many times. V is TRBV12-3 or TRBV12-4 and J is TRBJ2-1; TRBD1 agrees at 7 bases. The V segment lost 6 bases and the J segment 5 bases; nucleotides outside the gene matches: 10. The length of the CDR3 is 15 residues. CDR3 DNA: TGTGCCAGCAGACCTCGACAGGGTGGTAACAATGAGCAGTTCTTC. Translating it yields CASRPRQGGNNEQFF.

V and J are TRBV5-1 and TRBJ2-7; 8 nucleotides match TRBD1. The CDR3 contains 15 residues. Germline V lookup: CDR1 SGHRS, CDR2 YFSETQ. Trimming cost V 4 bases and J 1 base; bases outside gene matches: 7. The CDR3 nucleotides are TGCGCCAGCAGCCCTGGACAGGGACCGTCCTACGAGCAGTACGTC. Its translation is CASSPGQGPSYEQYV.

In this sample, this clonotype turned up many times. This chain links TRBV5-1 with TRBJ1-1, with TRBD1 matching over 10 bases. The CDR3 spans 14 residues. Germline V CDR1 and CDR2: SGHRS, YFSETQ. V shed 4 bases and J 4 bases; nucleotides not matched to a gene: 4. CDR3 in amino acids: CASSNGQGGTEAFF. The CDR3 region has the DNA TGCGCCAGCAGCAATGGACAGGGGGGCACTGAAGCTTTCTTT.

In its sample, this clonotype was seen a few times. The chain is built from TRBV25-1 and TRBJ2-3; 9 bases map to TRBD1. The CDR3 spans 13 residues. V dropped 7 bases and J dropped 6; count of bases not matched to a gene: 5. Germline V lookup: CDR1 MGHDK, CDR2 SYGVNS. The CDR3 nucleotides are TGTGCCAGCACTAGACAGGGGGTGGATACGCAGTATTTT. Encoded protein: CASTRQGVDTQYF.

This clonotype was seen only a few times. V is TRBV20-1 and J is TRBJ2-3; 8 bases map to TRBD2. The V segment lost 3 bases and the J segment 2 bases; nucleotides outside the gene matches: 4. In germline, CDR1 is DFQATT, CDR2 SNEGSKA (reference sequence). The CDR3 runs to 14 residues. The CDR3 sequence: CSARSGGVTDTQYF. The CDR3 DNA is TGCAGTGCTAGGTCCGGGGGGGTCACAGATACGCAGTATTTT.

The V gene is TRBV6-1, the J gene TRBJ1-1; a weak D match, TRBD1 (5 bases). With 4 bases removed from V and 0 bases from J, the gap between germline ends came to 9 bases. The CDR3 contains 14 residues. Germline V gene lookup returns CDR1 MNHNS and CDR2 SASEGT. In DNA, the CDR3 is TGTGCCAGCAGTGCGACAGTTATGAACACTGAAGCTTTCTTT. This encodes CASSATVMNTEAFF.

The chain joins TRBV29-1 to TRBJ1-3, with a possible D match to TRBD1 (5 bases). Trimming took off 6 bases at V and 9 bases at J, with 12 bases between the two ends. The CDR3 runs 11 residues. CDR1 is SQVTM, CDR2 ANQGSEA, per germline. The CDR3 reads CSVGQRGTIYF. The CDR3 bases are TGCAGCGTAGGGCAAAGGGGCACCATATATTTT.

The V call is TRBV5-1, the J call TRBJ2-1, with 7 bases that match TRBD1. Germline V gene sequence: CDR1 SGHRS, CDR2 YFSETQ. This CDR3 is built from 15 residues. Trimming removed 0 bases from V and 7 bases from J; junction bases left unmatched: 7. Here the CDR3 reads CASSLGTGMGNEQFF. CDR3 nucleotide sequence: TGCGCCAGCAGCTTGGGGACAGGCATGGGAAATGAGCAGTTCTTC. Supplemented by reference TRBV5-1 and TRBJ2-1, the full variable domain reads KAGVTQTPRYLIKTRGQQVTLSCSPISGHRSVSWYQQTPGQGLQFLFEYFSETQRNKGNFPGRFSGRQFSNSRSEMNVSTLELGDSALYLCASSLGTGMGNEQFFGPGTRLTVL.

This clonotype was seen only a few times. The gene calls are TRBV6-1 and TRBJ1-2, with unresolved D. CDR3 length: 13 amino acids. Looked up from germline, CDR1 is MNHNS and CDR2 is SASEGT. V lost 1 base to trimming and J lost 7 bases, with 10 bases between them. CDR3 DNA sequence: TGTGCCAGCAGTGAAGTAGCGGGCTCTGGCTACACCTTC. It encodes CASSEVAGSGYTF.

This sequence joins TRBV28 and TRBJ1-5; no clear D. This CDR3 region has 12 residues. Germline CDR1 MDHEN, CDR2 SYDVKM. Between the trimmed V and J ends, which lost 10 bases and 3 bases, there was a span of 10 bases. The CDR3 here is CATRAPNQPQHF. CDR3 nucleotide sequence: TGTGCCACGAGGGCTCCCAATCAGCCCCAGCATTTT.

The chain has TRBV28 and TRBJ2-7; the D is unclear. Germline V gene lookup returns CDR1 MDHEN and CDR2 SYDVKM. Trimming removed 6 bases from V and 5 bases from J, with 8 bases in between. The CDR3 spans 11 residues. CDR3 DNA: TGTGCCAGCAGCTCTAGTCACGAGCAGTACGTC. Protein: CASSSSHEQYV.